This TCR beta chain was captured in a study of cytomegalovirus exposure and HLA in healthy donors. Study details: Sequencing of 150 million to 200 million T cells in an earlier analysis found 100 million to 140 million unique TCR beta sequences.

Both 60 Vbeta primers and 13 Jbeta primers went into the PCR. Generated by immunoSEQ multiplex PCR, the TCRdb table keeps only in-frame clones and is missing some. The sample includes roughly 110,000 clones, approximately 76% of them seen just once. Remarks on this clone: Its antigen is unidentified.

The CDR3 totals 19 residues. Trimming left V 9 bases short and J 0 bases short, with 24 bases between. CDR1 and CDR2 (germline): LNHDA, SQIVND (reference sequence). Healthy bone marrow donors supplied every sample. Whole-study results and caveats: V- and J-gene trimming in TCR beta was tied to a missense DCLRE1C variant by an analysis performed later. Across all donors, roughly uniform sequencing depth was an assumption of the presence/absence analyses.

This chain connects TRBV19 to TRBJ1-6; weak D call: TRBD1 (5 bases). The TCR originated in a man between 18 and 35 years old in good health and CMV-seronegative. The specimen was PBMCs. The CDR3 loop reads CASNQWGTGGSSYNSPLHF. CDR3 nucleotide sequence: TGTGCCAGCAACCAGTGGGGTACGGGGGGAAGCTCCTATAATTCACCCCTCCACTTT. Complete variable domain (other parts from reference TRBV19 and TRBJ1-6): DGGITQSPKYLFRKEGQNVTLSCEQNLNHDAMYWYRQDPGQGLRLIYYSQIVNDFQKGDIAEGYSVSREKKESFPLTVTSAQKNPTAFYLCASNQWGTGGSSYNSPLHFGNGTRLTVT.